Listed here are 19 T cell receptor beta chains from one sample, sequenced in a study of shared clonotypes between healthy human individuals. Sequencing used immunoSEQ multiplex PCR; TCRdb keeps in-frame clones, though not all of them. The sample has about a million clones; 70% to 80% are singletons. What was sequenced was memory CD4+ T cells sorted from blood. Subset defined: CD45RA-negative fraction. Receptors originate from a man aged 18 to 30 in good health.

The V and J genes are TRBV11-3 and TRBJ1-2; D is unclear. Germline CDR1 SGHNT, CDR2 YENEEA. The CDR3 has 15 residues. Trimming took off 7 bases at V and 3 bases at J, with 18 bases between the two ends. CDR3 protein: CASILRNDGDYGYTF. The DNA for the CDR3 is TGTGCCAGCATATTGAGGAATGACGGCGACTATGGCTACACCTTC.

V is TRBV10-1 and J is TRBJ1-2, with a tentative D call TRBD1 (5 bases). The CDR3 loop spans 16 amino acids. Trimming took off 4 bases at V and 1 base at J, with 16 bases between the two ends. Germline V gives CDR1 WNHNN, CDR2 SYGVQD (reference sequence). CDR3 bases: TGCGCCAGCAGTGGGGTCCCAGGGAGGGATAACTATGGCTACACCTTC. Protein sequence: CASSGVPGRDNYGYTF.

This clone was found a few times. A read error may produce the germline difference seen at one junction end. V gene TRBV6-1 combines with J gene TRBJ2-7; TRBD2 agrees at 7 bases. Germline V gives CDR1 MNHNS, CDR2 SASEGT. This CDR3 spans 13 amino acids. CDR3: CASSLDGLAGDRF. The CDR3 DNA reads TGTGCCAGCAGCCTCGATGGGTTGGCGGGAGACCGTTTC.

The chain links TRBV30 to TRBJ1-5, with D maybe TRBD1 (6 bases). Germline V gene data show CDR1 as GTSNPN and CDR2 as SVGIG (reference sequence). The length of the CDR3 is 13 residues. V was pared by 6 bases and J by 3 bases, with 12 bases between. The CDR3 DNA sequence: TGTGCCTGTGAACAGGGTCACAATCAGCCCCAGCATTTT. As protein: CACEQGHNQPQHF.

This chain uses TRBV9 with TRBJ2-1, with D uncertain. The germline V gene has CDR1 SGDLS and CDR2 YYNGEE. The ends were cut back, 4 bases at V and 2 bases at J, with 13 bases in the middle. The CDR3 runs 15 residues. The CDR3 loop is CASSPHHWTYNEQFF. CDR3 nucleotide sequence: TGTGCCAGCAGCCCGCATCATTGGACCTACAATGAGCAGTTCTTC.

V is TRBV2 and J is TRBJ2-7; D is uncertain. Trimming pared 6 bases from V and 5 bases from J, leaving 5 bases between. Germline V gene lookup returns CDR1 SNHLY and CDR2 FYNNEI. The CDR3 extends over 10 amino acids. The CDR3 loop is CASRGNEQYF. Written as DNA, the CDR3 is TGTGCCAGCAGGGGAAACGAGCAGTACTTC. The complete variable domain, with remaining parts taken from reference TRBV2 and TRBJ2-7, reads EPEVTQTPSHQVTQMGQEVILRCVPISNHLYFYWYRQILGQKVEFLVSFYNNEISEKSEIFDDQFSVERPDGSNFTLKIRSTKLEDSAMYFCASRGNEQYFGPGTRLTVT.

The chain carries TRBV4-3 and TRBJ1-2; the D is unclear. Between the trimmed V and J ends, which lost 0 bases and 13 bases, there was a span of 21 bases. The length of the CDR3 is 15 residues. CDR1 is LGHNA and CDR2 is YSLEER in the germline V gene. The CDR3 nucleotides are TGCGCCAGCAGCCAAGATTTTACCACGAACTACCTACTCACCTTC. Protein: CASSQDFTTNYLLTF.

V and J are TRBV27 and TRBJ1-1; weak D call: TRBD1 (5 bases). CDR3 length: 14 amino acids. Trimming removed 6 bases from V and 6 bases from J, with 17 bases in between. Germline CDR1 MNHEY, CDR2 SMNVEV (reference sequence). Here the CDR3 DNA reads TGTGCCAGCAGCCCCAGGGCGATCCGCGCTGAAGCTTTCTTT. Translated: CASSPRAIRAEAFF.

The rearrangement links TRBV7-9 to TRBJ2-3, with 11 bases matching TRBD2. CDR3 size: 19 residues. The ends lost 3 bases at V and 1 base at J; junction bases unmatched: 12. The germline CDR1 and CDR2 sequences are SEHNR and FQNEAQ (reference sequence). DNA for the CDR3: TGTGCCAGCAGCTTCGGTAGCCTAGCGGGAGGATGGGGCACAGATACGCAGTATTTT. It is translated as CASSFGSLAGGWGTDTQYF.

This chain joins TRBV15 and TRBJ2-7, with D perhaps assigned TRBD1 or TRBD2 (5 bases each). The CDR3 runs 16 residues. The germline V gene has CDR1 LNHNV and CDR2 YYDKDF (reference sequence). The V gene lost 0 bases and the J gene lost 3 bases, with 15 bases spanning the gap. The CDR3 loop reads CATSRDVAGRGYEQYF. CDR3 sequence (DNA): TGTGCCACCAGCAGAGATGTGGCAGGGAGAGGCTACGAGCAGTACTTC.

Concerning this clone itself: A read error may account for a junction end that differs from germline. The chain employs TRBV7-7 and TRBJ1-1; no definite D call. Germline CDR1 SSHAT, CDR2 FNYEAQ (reference sequence). This CDR3 region has 13 residues. The CDR3 loop reads CASSLKAGTEAFF. In DNA form, the CDR3 reads TGTGCTAGCAGCTTAAAGGCGGGGACTGAAGCTTTCTTT.

This clone occurred once. The chain employs TRBV29-1 and TRBJ2-7, with 7 bases fitting TRBD1. Per germline, CDR1 SQVTM and CDR2 ANQGSEA. With V trimmed by 1 base and J by 4 bases, 7 bases remained unmatched. CDR3 length equals 14 residues. CDR3 in amino acids: CSVEAGTARYEQYF. CDR3 DNA: TGCAGCGTTGAAGCTGGGACAGCTCGGTACGAGCAGTACTTC.

This clone occurred once. The rearrangement joins TRBV10-1 to TRBJ1-2; D perhaps matches TRBD1 (5 bases). CDR3 size: 13 residues. CDR1 and CDR2 (germline): WNHNN, SYGVQD (reference sequence). V dropped 2 bases and J dropped 7 bases, with 11 bases sitting between them. Written as DNA, the CDR3 is TGCGCCAGCAGTGAGACTTCGGGGCTTGGCTACACCTTC. Its protein is CASSETSGLGYTF.

The rearrangement uses TRBV7-8 and TRBJ2-3; TRBD1 matches at 12 bases. The germline V gene has CDR1 SGHVS and CDR2 FQNEAQ. The J segment lost 6 bases and the V segment lost 1 base, leaving 5 bases of the junction unmatched. This CDR3 contains 16 residues. The CDR3 sequence is CASSLGDRGRKDTQYF. CDR3 DNA: TGTGCCAGCAGCTTAGGGGACAGGGGGCGCAAGGATACGCAGTATTTT.

This chain links TRBV18 with TRBJ2-5, with 8 nucleotides matching TRBD2. This CDR3 is built from 14 residues. Trimming cost V 3 bases and J 4 bases; bases outside gene matches: 4. Per the germline V gene, CDR1 is KGHSH and CDR2 is LQKENI. DNA for the CDR3: TGTGCCAGCTCACCGGCCGGGAGGGGAGAGACCCAGTACTTC. Amino acids: CASSPAGRGETQYF. The whole variable domain, filled in from reference TRBV18 and TRBJ2-5, reads NAGVMQNPRHLVRRRGQEARLRCSPMKGHSHVYWYRQLPEEGLKFMVYLQKENIIDESGMPKERFSAEFPKEGPSILRIQQVVRGDSAAYFCASSPAGRGETQYFGPGTRLLVL.

This clone was counted between two and nine times. The CDR3 DNA sequence: TGTGCCAGTAGTAACCCAGACAGGGGCTATGGCTACACCTTC. Protein: CASSNPDRGYGYTF. The chain uses TRBV19 and TRBJ1-2; 8 bases agree with TRBD1. This CDR3 has 14 residues. From germline, CDR1 is LNHDA and CDR2 SQIVND (reference sequence). V dropped 4 bases and J dropped 4; count of bases not matched to a gene: 5.

The chain recombines TRBV9 with TRBJ1-2, with D possibly TRBD1 on 6 matching bases. Looked up from germline, CDR1 is SGDLS and CDR2 is YYNGEE. The V and J ends lost 3 bases and 5 bases respectively, with 11 bases between them. The CDR3 spans 13 residues. The CDR3: CASSDRTVYGYTF. CDR3 coding DNA: TGTGCCAGCAGCGACCGGACAGTGTATGGCTACACCTTC.

The gene calls are TRBV5-8 and TRBJ2-3; 12 nucleotides line up with TRBD2. The ends lost 5 bases at V and 6 bases at J; junction bases unmatched: 7. Germline assignment: CDR1 SGHTS and CDR2 YDEGEE. CDR3 size: 15 residues. Here the CDR3 DNA reads TGTGCCAGCAGTTATGGACTAGCGGGAACCGATACGCAGTATTTT. Amino acids: CASSYGLAGTDTQYF.

The chain uses TRBV19 and TRBJ2-7; D possibly corresponds to TRBD2 (6 bases). V was cut by 6 bases and J by 7 bases, with 13 bases left in between. The CDR3 length is 12 residues. CDR1 and CDR2 from the germline V gene are LNHDA and SQIVND (reference sequence). CDR3 amino acids: CASRENGREQYF. The DNA for the CDR3 is TGTGCCAGTAGGGAAAACGGGAGAGAGCAGTACTTC.